This TCR beta chain was sequenced for a study of early T cells in non-severe SARS-CoV-2 infection. Germline loops: CDR1 SGHTA, CDR2 FQGTGA. The CDR3 is 15 amino acids. Trimming removed 5 bases from V and 0 bases from J, with 10 bases in between. TCRdb redid the calling of the 5' RACE reads with MiXCR, one entry per CDR3 protein. The table has roughly 67,000 distinct CDR3 sequences, approximately 11% seen once. This clonotype has a handful of counts. Sequencing used whole blood. This chain links TRBV7-3 with TRBJ2-2; D may be TRBD1 (6 bases). This receptor was taken from an adult who was a healthcare worker with PCR-confirmed SARS-CoV-2 infection or an uninfected control (not recorded which). In DNA form, the CDR3 reads TGTGCCAGCAGCCCCGGACAGTCGAACACCGGGGAGCTGTTTTTT. Translation: CASSPGQSNTGELFF.